This TCR beta chain stems from a study of CD8 T cells in ankylosing spondylitis. Overall study results and limits: Disease-associated clones were reportedly significantly overrepresented in matched ankylosing spondylitis synovial fluid. The study identified a TCR beta motif of several highly homologous variants that appeared characteristic of ankylosing spondylitis blood.

TCRdb recomputed calls from the 5' RACE reads with MiXCR, one row per CDR3 protein. The repertoire holds fewer than 400,000 distinct CDR3 sequences, with approximately 20% as singletons. With regard to this clonotype: The antigen is undetermined.

The CDR3 contains 15 residues. The V gene's germline CDR1 is SGHDN and CDR2 FVKESK. V was clipped by 2 bases and J by 0 bases, with 8 bases between them. The receptor was isolated from a male donor with ankylosing spondylitis. The sequenced sample consisted of blood, either unsorted or a sorted T cell fraction (not recorded which). The rearrangement links TRBV14 to TRBJ2-4, with D hard to call. Written as DNA, the CDR3 is TGTGCCAGCAGCCAACAGCTAGGAGCCAAAAACATTCAGTACTTC. This gives the protein CASSQQLGAKNIQYF.